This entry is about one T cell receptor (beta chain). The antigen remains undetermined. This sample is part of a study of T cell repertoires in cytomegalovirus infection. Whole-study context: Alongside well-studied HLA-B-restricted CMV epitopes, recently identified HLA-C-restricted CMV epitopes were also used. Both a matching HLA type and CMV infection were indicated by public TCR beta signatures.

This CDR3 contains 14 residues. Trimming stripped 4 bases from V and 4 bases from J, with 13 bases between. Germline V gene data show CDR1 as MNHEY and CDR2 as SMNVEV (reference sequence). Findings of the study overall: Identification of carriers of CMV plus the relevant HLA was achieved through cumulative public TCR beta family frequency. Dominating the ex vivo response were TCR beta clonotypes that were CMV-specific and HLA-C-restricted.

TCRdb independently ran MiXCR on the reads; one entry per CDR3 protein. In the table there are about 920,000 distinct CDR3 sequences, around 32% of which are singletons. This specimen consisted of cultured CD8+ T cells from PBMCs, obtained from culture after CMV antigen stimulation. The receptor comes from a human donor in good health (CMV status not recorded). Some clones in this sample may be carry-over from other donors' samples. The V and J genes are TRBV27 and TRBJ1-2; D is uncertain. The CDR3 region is CASSSNPGGYGYTF. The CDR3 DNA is TGTGCCAGCAGTTCCAATCCAGGAGGCTATGGCTACACCTTC.